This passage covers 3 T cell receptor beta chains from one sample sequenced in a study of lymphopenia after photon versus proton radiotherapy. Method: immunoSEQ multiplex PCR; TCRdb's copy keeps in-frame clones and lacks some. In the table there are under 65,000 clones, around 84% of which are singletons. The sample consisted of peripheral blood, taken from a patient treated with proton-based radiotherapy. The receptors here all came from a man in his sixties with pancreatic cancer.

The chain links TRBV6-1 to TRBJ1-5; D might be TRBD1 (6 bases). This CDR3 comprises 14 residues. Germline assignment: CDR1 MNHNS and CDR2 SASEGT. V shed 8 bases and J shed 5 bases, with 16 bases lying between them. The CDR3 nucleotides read TGTGCCAGCCACGGGACATCAGCACATCAGCCCCAGCATTTT. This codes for CASHGTSAHQPQHF.

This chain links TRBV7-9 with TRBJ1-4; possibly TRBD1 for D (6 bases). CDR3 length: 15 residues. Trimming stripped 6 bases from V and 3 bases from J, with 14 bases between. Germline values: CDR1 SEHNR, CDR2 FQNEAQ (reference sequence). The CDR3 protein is CASRSHRDPNEKLFF. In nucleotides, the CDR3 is TGTGCCAGCAGGTCGCACAGGGACCCTAATGAAAAACTGTTTTTT.

In DNA, the CDR3 is TGTGCCAGCAGTTTATACCGGCGGAAAAGCACAGATACGCAGTATTTT. Protein product: CASSLYRRKSTDTQYF. The V gene is TRBV27, the J gene TRBJ2-3; D gene unclear. The germline gives CDR1 MNHEY, CDR2 SMNVEV (reference sequence). Trimming removed 1 base from V and 0 bases from J, with 11 bases in between. The CDR3 has 16 amino acids.